What follows are 16 T cell receptor beta chains derived from one specimen sequenced in a study of T cells in tuberculosis. Cells were sorted from thawed PBMC rested overnight and stained with GMM-loaded CD1B tetramer, viability dye and anti-CD3. The CD1B tetramers carried C32 glucose monomycolate purified from Rhodococcus equi. Only in-frame clones appear in the TCRdb table, and some are missing; sequencing was by immunoSEQ multiplex PCR. The sample gives approximately 100,000 clones, roughly 93% of which show up once; approximately 2% is in the top ten. Sequencing used CD1b-GMM tetramer-negative cells sorted from PBMCs. These receptor sequences come from an adult woman with latent tuberculosis.

The chain joins TRBV10-2 to TRBJ1-1; 12 nucleotides agree with TRBD1. Unmatched junction bases numbered 12, after V lost 6 bases and J lost 7 bases. The CDR3 contains 16 residues. The germline CDR1 and CDR2 sequences are WSHSY and SAAADI. The DNA for the CDR3 is TGCGCCAGCAGAGGGACAGGGGGCGCGGGGGGGCTTGAAGCTTTCTTT. This gives the protein CASRGTGGAGGLEAFF.

The rearrangement links TRBV29-1 to TRBJ1-2, with 7 nucleotides matching TRBD1. V lost 3 bases and J lost 9; bases outside the gene matches: 13. This CDR3 is 14 amino acids long. Germline assignment: CDR1 SQVTM and CDR2 ANQGSEA. CDR3 coding DNA: TGCAGCGTTGAGATCGGGGGCAGGGACAGTAGCTACACCTTC. Residues: CSVEIGGRDSSYTF.

This sequence joins TRBV15 and TRBJ2-1; 8 bases agree with TRBD2. This CDR3 is 15 amino acids long. CDR1 and CDR2 (germline): LNHNV, YYDKDF (reference sequence). The J segment lost 6 bases and the V segment lost 6 bases, leaving 10 bases of the junction unmatched. The CDR3 sequence: CATSVSRTSSNEQFF. In DNA, the CDR3 is TGTGCCACCAGTGTCTCCAGGACTAGCTCCAATGAGCAGTTCTTC.

The chain combines TRBV19 with TRBJ2-2; 9 nucleotides match TRBD2. The CDR3 runs to 15 residues. V dropped 6 bases and J dropped 6; count of bases not matched to a gene: 8. Germline V gene data show CDR1 as LNHDA and CDR2 as SQIVND (reference sequence). Here the CDR3 reads CASSPVVAGAGELFF. The CDR3 bases are TGTGCCAGTAGCCCGGTGGTAGCGGGGGCCGGGGAGCTGTTTTTT.

J is TRBJ2-2 and V is TRBV5-1; D unclear. The length of the CDR3 is 14 residues. Germline values: CDR1 SGHRS, CDR2 YFSETQ. Between the trimmed V and J ends, which lost 7 bases and 2 bases, there was a span of 12 bases. Here the CDR3 DNA reads TGCGCCAGCTCCCCCCAGAAAAACACCGGGGAGCTGTTTTTT. It yields the protein CASSPQKNTGELFF.

The chain couples TRBV30 to TRBJ2-5; 7 bases align to TRBD2. The V gene end was trimmed by 4 bases and the J gene end by 1 base; junction bases not matched to a gene: 12. The CDR3 totals 16 residues. Germline V gene data show CDR1 as GTSNPN and CDR2 as SVGIG (reference sequence). In DNA form, the CDR3 reads TGTGCCTGGACTACCGGGGTAGCGGGCGTCCAAGAGACCCAGTACTTC. Protein: CAWTTGVAGVQETQYF.

The V call is TRBV5-6, the J call TRBJ1-1; perhaps TRBD1 as D (6 bases). The germline V gene has CDR1 SGHDT and CDR2 YYEEEE. V was cut by 4 bases and J by 9 bases, with 19 bases left in between. CDR3 length: 14 residues. The CDR3 here is CASSPEGVGTKAFF. DNA of the CDR3: TGTGCCAGCAGCCCCGAGGGGGTGGGGACCAAAGCTTTCTTT.

V gene TRBV6-4 combines with J gene TRBJ1-6, with unresolved D. The CDR3 loop spans 15 amino acids. The germline V gene encodes CDR1 MRHNA and CDR2 SNTAGT. V was pared by 5 bases and J by 0 bases, with 8 bases between. CDR3 residues: CASSPSSSYNSPLHF. DNA for the CDR3: TGTGCCAGCAGTCCTTCGAGCTCCTATAATTCACCCCTCCACTTT.

This chain links TRBV10-3 with TRBJ1-6; TRBD1 matches at 9 bases. CDR1 and CDR2 from the germline V gene are ENHRY and SYGVKD. The V and J ends lost 0 bases and 7 bases, in that order; junction bases with no gene match: 4. The length of the CDR3 is 16 residues. Here the CDR3 reads CAISESGTGFNSPLHF. The CDR3 nucleotides are TGTGCCATCAGTGAGTCCGGGACAGGGTTCAATTCACCCCTCCACTTT.

The J gene is TRBJ2-7, the V gene TRBV11-2; 10 bases map to TRBD2. Trimming took 5 bases from V and 1 from J; bases not matched to a gene: 14. The CDR3 runs 18 residues. From germline, CDR1 is SGHAT and CDR2 FQNNGV. As DNA, the CDR3 is TGTGCCAGCAGCAGAGCCCTAGCGGGGGCCGCCATATCCTACGAGCAGTACTTC. Translation gives CASSRALAGAAISYEQYF.

This chain connects TRBV28 to TRBJ1-6, with D possibly matching TRBD1 (6 bases). The CDR3 spans 14 residues. CDR1 is MDHEN, CDR2 SYDVKM, per germline. Trimming shortened V by 6 bases and J by 8 bases, and 14 bases separated the two germline ends. The CDR3 loop is CASRRTDSYSPLHF. The CDR3 DNA reads TGTGCCAGCAGGAGGACAGACTCATATTCACCCCTCCACTTT.

The rearrangement links TRBV13 to TRBJ1-2; tentative D call: TRBD1 (6 bases). The CDR3 runs to 14 residues. V lost 1 base to trimming and J lost 2 bases, with 8 bases between them. CDR1 is PRHDT, CDR2 FYEKMQ, per germline (reference sequence). The CDR3 nucleotides are TGTGCCAGCAGCTTAGTCGGGACAAACTATGGCTACACCTTC. It specifies CASSLVGTNYGYTF.

The J gene is TRBJ2-5, the V gene TRBV6-5, with D perhaps matching TRBD1 (6 bases). The CDR3 length is 15 residues. V gave up 2 bases and J gave up 1 base, with 11 bases separating them. Germline CDR1 is MNHEY and CDR2 is SVGAGI. CDR3 protein: CASSYARGIQETQYF. The DNA for the CDR3 is TGTGCCAGCAGTTACGCCAGGGGCATCCAAGAGACCCAGTACTTC.

The chain combines TRBV13 with TRBJ1-2; TRBD1 matches at 9 bases. V dropped 6 bases and J dropped 8; count of bases not matched to a gene: 7. The CDR3 sequence is 13 residues long. Germline CDR1 PRHDT, CDR2 FYEKMQ (reference sequence). DNA for the CDR3: TGTGCCAGCAGTTCGGGACAGGGTTTAGGCTACACCTTC. Protein: CASSSGQGLGYTF. The whole variable domain, filled in from reference TRBV13 and TRBJ1-2, reads AAGVIQSPRHLIKEKRETATLKCYPIPRHDTVYWYQQGPGQDPQFLISFYEKMQSDKGSIPDRFSAQQFSDYHSELNMSSLELGDSALYFCASSSGQGLGYTFGSGTRLTVV.

V gene TRBV6-1 combines with J gene TRBJ2-3; TRBD1 is a possible D gene (6 bases). From germline, CDR1 is MNHNS and CDR2 SASEGT. The V end lost 2 bases, the J end lost 7 bases, and 10 bases lay between the germline ends. The CDR3 runs 13 residues. CDR3 in amino acids: CASSELWGHTQYF. CDR3 in DNA: TGTGCCAGCAGTGAACTCTGGGGGCATACGCAGTATTTT.

The CDR3, as DNA: TGTGCCAGCAGCCCAGTGGCAGGGTACAATGAGCAGTTCTTC. The encoded protein is CASSPVAGYNEQFF. The chain combines TRBV7-3 with TRBJ2-1; TRBD1 is a possible D gene (5 bases). Per the germline V gene, CDR1 is SGHTA and CDR2 is FQGTGA. The CDR3 has 14 amino acids. Trimming left V 5 bases short and J 4 bases short, with 12 bases between.